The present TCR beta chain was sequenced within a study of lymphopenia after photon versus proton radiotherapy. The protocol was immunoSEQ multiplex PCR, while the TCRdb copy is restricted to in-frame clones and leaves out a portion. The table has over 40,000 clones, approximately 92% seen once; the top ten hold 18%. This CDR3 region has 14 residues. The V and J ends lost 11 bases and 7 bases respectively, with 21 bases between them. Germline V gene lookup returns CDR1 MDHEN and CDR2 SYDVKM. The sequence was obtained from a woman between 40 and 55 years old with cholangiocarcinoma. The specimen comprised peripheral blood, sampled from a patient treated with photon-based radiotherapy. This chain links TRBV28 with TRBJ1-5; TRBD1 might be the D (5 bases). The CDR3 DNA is TGTGCCGGAAGGGAACCAGGGTCGGGGCAGCCCCAGCATTTT. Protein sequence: CAGREPGSGQPQHF.